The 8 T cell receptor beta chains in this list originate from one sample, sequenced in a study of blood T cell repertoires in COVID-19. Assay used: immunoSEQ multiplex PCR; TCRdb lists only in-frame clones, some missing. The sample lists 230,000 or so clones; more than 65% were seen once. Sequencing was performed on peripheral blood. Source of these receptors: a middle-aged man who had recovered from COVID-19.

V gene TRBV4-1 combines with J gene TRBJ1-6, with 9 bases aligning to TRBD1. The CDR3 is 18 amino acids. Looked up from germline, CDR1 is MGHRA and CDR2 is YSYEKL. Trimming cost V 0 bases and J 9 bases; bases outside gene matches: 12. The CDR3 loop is CASSQEEAGDRDISPLHF. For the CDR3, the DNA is TGCGCCAGCAGCCAAGAAGAGGCAGGGGACAGGGACATTTCACCCCTCCACTTT.

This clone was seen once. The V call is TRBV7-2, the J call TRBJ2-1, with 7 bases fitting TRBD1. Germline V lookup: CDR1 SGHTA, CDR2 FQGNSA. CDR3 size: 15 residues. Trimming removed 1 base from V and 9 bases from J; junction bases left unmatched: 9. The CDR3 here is CASSLEPLSGGEQFF. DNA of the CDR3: TGTGCCAGCAGCTTAGAACCTCTGTCAGGGGGTGAGCAGTTCTTC.

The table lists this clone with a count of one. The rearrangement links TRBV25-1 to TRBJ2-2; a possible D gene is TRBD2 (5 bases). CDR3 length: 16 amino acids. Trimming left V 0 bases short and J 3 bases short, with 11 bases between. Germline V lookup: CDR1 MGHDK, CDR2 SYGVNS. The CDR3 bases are TGTGCCAGCAGTGAATATTACGGGGTGGACACCGGGGAGCTGTTTTTT. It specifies CASSEYYGVDTGELFF.

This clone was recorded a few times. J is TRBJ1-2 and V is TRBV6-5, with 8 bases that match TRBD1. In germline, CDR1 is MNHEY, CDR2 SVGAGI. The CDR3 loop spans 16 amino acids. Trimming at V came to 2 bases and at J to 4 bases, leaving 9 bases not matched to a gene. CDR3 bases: TGTGCCAGCAGTTACGACCAGGGGGCCGTGTTCTATGGCTACACCTTC. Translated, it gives CASSYDQGAVFYGYTF.

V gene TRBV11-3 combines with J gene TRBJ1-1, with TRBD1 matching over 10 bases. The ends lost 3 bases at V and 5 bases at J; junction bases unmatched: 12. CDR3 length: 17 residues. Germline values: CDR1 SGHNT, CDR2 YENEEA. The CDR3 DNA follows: TGTGCCAGCAGCTTGGGACCCATGACAGGGGGCCCTACTGAAGCTTTCTTT. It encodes CASSLGPMTGGPTEAFF.

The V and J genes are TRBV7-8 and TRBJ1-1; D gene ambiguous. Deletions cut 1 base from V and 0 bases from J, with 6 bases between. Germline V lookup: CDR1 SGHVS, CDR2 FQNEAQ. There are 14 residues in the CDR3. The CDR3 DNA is TGTGCCAGCAGCTTAGATGAGATGAACACTGAAGCTTTCTTT. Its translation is CASSLDEMNTEAFF.

The CDR3 loop is CASSLAGGASSGANVLTF. The DNA for the CDR3 is TGTGCCAGCAGCTTGGCCGGGGGGGCGAGCTCTGGGGCCAACGTCCTGACTTTC. The chain joins TRBV5-6 to TRBJ2-6; TRBD2 aligns across 8 bases. The CDR3 has 18 amino acids. From germline, CDR1 is SGHDT and CDR2 YYEEEE. The V gene end was trimmed by 0 bases and the J gene end by 0 bases; junction bases not matched to a gene: 5.

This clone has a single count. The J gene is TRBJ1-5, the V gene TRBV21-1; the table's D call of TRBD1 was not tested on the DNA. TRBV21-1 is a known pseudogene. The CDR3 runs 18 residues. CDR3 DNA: TGTGCCAGCAGCAAGTATACGACAGCGTCGTATAGCAATCAGCCCCAGCATTTT. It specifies CASSKYTTASYSNQPQHF.